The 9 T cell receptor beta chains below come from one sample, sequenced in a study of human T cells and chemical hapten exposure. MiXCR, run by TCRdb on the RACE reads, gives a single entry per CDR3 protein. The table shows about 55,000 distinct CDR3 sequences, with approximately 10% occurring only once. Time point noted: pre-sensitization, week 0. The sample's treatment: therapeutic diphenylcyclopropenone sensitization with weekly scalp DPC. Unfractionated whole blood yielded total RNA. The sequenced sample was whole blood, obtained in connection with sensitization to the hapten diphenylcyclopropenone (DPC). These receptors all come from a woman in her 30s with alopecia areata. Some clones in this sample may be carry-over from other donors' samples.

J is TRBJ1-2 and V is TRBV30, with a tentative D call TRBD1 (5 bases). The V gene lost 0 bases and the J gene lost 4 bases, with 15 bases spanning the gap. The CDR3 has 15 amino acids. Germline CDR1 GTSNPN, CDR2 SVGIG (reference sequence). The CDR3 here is CAWSVRSTGRYGYTF. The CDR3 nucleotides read TGTGCCTGGAGTGTAAGATCTACAGGACGCTATGGCTACACCTTC. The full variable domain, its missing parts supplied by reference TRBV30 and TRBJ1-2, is SQTIHQWPATLVQPVGSPLSLECTVEGTSNPNLYWYRQAAGRGLQLLFYSVGIGQISSEVPQNLSASRPQDRQFILSSKKLLLSDSGFYLCAWSVRSTGRYGYTFGSGTRLTVV.

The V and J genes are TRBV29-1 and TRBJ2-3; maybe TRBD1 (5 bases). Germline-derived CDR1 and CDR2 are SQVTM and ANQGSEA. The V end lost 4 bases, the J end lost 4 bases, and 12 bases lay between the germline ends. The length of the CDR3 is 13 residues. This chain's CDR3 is CSVAPQGPDTQYF. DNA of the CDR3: TGCAGCGTTGCCCCCCAGGGTCCAGATACGCAGTATTTT.

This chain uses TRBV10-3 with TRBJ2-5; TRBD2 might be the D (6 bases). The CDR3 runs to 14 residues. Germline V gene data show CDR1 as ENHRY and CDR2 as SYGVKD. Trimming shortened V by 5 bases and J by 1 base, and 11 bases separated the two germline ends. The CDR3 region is CAISPGVSQETQYF. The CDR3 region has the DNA TGTGCCATCAGTCCGGGGGTCTCCCAAGAGACCCAGTACTTC.

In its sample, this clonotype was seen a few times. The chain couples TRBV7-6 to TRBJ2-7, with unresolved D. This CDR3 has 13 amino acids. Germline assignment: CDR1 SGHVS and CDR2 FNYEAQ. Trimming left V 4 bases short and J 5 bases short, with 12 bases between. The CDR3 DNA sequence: TGTGCCAGCAGCTCCTCTGAGTTGGACGAGCAGTACTTC. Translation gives CASSSSELDEQYF.

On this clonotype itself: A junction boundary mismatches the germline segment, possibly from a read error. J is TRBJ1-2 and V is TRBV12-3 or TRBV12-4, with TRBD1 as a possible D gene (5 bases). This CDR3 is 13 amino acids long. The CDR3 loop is CASSNPGKYGDTF. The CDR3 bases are TGTGCCAGCAGTAATCCAGGGAAGTATGGCGACACCTTC.

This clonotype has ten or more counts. The CDR3 loop reads CASSLREAGELFF. CDR3 sequence (DNA): TGTGCCAGCAGTTTAAGAGAGGCCGGGGAGCTGTTTTTT. V gene TRBV6-2 or TRBV6-3 combines with J gene TRBJ2-2; D is uncertain. Germline CDR1 MNHEY, CDR2 SVGEGT. Trimming shortened V by 4 bases and J by 6 bases, and 9 bases separated the two germline ends. The CDR3 is 13 residues long.

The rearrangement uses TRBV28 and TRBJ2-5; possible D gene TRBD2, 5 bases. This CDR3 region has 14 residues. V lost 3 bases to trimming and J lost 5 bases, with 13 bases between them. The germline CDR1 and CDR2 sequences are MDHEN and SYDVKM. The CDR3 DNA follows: TGTGCCAGCAGTTTGATTAATGGCGGGGAGACCCAGTACTTC. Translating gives CASSLINGGETQYF.

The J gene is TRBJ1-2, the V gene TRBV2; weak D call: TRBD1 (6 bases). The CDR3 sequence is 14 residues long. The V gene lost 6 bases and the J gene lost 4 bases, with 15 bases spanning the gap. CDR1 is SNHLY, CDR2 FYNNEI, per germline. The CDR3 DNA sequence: TGTGCCAGCAGCATCAGGACAGATATCTATGGCTACACCTTC. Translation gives CASSIRTDIYGYTF.

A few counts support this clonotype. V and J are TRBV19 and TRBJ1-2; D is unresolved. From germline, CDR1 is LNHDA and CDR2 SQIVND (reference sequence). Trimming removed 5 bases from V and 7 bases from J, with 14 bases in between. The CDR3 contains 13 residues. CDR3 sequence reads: CASSPGGTGGYTF. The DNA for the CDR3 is TGTGCCAGTAGTCCAGGTGGAACTGGTGGCTACACCTTC.